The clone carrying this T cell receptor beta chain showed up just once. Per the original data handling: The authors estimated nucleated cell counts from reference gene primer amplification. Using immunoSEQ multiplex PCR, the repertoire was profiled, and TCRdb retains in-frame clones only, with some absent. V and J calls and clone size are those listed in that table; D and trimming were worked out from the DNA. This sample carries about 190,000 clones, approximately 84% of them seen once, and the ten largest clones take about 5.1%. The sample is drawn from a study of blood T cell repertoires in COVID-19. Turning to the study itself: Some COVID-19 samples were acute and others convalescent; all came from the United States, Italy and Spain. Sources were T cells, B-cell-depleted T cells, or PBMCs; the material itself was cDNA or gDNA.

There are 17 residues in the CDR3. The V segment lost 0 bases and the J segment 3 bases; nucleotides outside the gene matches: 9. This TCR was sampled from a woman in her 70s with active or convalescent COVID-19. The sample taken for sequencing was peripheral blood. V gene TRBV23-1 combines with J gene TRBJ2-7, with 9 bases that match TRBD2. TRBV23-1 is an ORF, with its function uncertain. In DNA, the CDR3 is TGCGCCAGCAGTCAATCCTCCTCGGGACTAGCCGGCTACGAGCAGTACTTC. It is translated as CASSQSSSGLAGYEQYF.